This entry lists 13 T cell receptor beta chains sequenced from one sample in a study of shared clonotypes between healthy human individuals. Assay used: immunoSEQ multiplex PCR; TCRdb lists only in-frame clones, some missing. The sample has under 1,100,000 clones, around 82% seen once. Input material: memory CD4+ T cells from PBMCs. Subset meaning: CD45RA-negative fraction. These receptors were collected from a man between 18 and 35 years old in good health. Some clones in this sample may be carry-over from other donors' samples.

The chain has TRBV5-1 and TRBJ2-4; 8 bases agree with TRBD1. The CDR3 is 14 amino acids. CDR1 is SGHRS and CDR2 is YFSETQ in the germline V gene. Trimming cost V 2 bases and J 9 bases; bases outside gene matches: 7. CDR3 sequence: CASSLSGGMVIQYF. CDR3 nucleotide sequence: TGCGCCAGCAGCTTATCAGGGGGCATGGTCATTCAGTACTTC.

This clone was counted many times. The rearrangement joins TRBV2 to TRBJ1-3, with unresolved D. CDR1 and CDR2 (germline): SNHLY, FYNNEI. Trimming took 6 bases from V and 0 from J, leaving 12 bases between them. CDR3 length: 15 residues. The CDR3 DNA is TGTGCCAGCAGGACACAAGGGTACTCTGGAAACACCATATATTTT. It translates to CASRTQGYSGNTIYF.

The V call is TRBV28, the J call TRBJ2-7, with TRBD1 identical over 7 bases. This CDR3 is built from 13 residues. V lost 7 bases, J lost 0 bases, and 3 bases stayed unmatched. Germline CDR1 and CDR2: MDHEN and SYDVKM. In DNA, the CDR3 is TGTGCCAGCAAGACAGGGAGCTCCTACGAGCAGTACTTC. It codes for CASKTGSSYEQYF.

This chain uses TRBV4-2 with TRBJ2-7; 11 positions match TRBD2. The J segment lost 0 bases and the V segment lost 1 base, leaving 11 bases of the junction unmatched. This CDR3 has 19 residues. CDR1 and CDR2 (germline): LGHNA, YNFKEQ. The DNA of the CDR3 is TGTGCCAGCAGCCAAGGTCTGTCTAGCGGGAGGAAACTCTCCTACGAGCAGTACTTC. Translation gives CASSQGLSSGRKLSYEQYF.

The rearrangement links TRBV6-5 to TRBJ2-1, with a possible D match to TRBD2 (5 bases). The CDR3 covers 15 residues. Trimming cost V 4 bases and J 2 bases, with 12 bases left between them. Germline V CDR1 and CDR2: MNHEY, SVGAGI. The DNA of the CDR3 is TGTGCCAGCAGTTCCCAGCGGAGTGCCTACAATGAGCAGTTCTTC. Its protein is CASSSQRSAYNEQFF.

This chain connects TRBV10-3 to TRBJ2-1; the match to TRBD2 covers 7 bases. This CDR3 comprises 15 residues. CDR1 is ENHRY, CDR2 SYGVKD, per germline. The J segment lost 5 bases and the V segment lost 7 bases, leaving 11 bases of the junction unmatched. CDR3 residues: CAITDLAGQDNEQFF. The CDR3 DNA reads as TGTGCCATCACCGACTTAGCGGGTCAGGACAATGAGCAGTTCTTC.

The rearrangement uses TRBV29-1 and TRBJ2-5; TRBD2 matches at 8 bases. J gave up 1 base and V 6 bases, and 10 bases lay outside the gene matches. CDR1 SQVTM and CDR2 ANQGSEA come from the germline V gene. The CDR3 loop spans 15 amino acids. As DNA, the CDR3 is TGCAGCGTGTCCCCTAGAGCGGGGGTCCAAGAGACCCAGTACTTC. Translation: CSVSPRAGVQETQYF. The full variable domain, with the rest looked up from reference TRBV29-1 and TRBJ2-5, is SAVISQKPSRDICQRGTSLTIQCQVDSQVTMMFWYRQQPGQSLTLIATANQGSEATYESGFVIDKFPISRPNLTFSTLTVSNMSPEDSSIYLCSVSPRAGVQETQYFGPGTRLLVL.

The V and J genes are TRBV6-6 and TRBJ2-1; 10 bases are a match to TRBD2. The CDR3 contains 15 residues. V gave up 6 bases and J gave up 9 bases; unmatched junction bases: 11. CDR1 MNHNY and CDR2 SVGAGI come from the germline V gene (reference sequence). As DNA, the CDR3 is TGTGCCAGCAGCCAACTAGCGGGATGGAGCGGTGAGCAGTTCTTC. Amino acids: CASSQLAGWSGEQFF.

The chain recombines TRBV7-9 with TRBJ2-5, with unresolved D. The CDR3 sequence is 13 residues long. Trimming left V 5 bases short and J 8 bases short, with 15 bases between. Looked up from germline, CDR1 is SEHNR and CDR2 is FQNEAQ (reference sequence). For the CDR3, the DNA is TGTGCCAGCAGCCCCGTGGCCCAAGCAACCCAGTACTTC. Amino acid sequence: CASSPVAQATQYF.

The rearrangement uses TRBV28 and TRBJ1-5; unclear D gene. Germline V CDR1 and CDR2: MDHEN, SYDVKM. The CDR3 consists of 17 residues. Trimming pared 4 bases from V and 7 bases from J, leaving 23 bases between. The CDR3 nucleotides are TGTGCCAGCAGTTCCGACCTGCGCGTGGGTCTTGGACAGCCCCAGCATTTT. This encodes CASSSDLRVGLGQPQHF. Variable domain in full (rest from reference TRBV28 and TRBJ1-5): DVKVTQSSRYLVKRTGEKVFLECVQDMDHENMFWYRQDPGLGLRLIYFSYDVKMKEKGDIPEGYSVSREKKERFSLILESASTNQTSMYLCASSSDLRVGLGQPQHFGDGTRLSIL.

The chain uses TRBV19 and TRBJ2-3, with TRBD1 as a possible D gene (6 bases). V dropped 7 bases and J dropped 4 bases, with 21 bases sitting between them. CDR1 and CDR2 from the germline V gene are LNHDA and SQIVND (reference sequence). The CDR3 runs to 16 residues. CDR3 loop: CASTSPTGPGPDTQYF. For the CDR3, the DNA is TGTGCCAGTACCAGCCCGACAGGCCCCGGGCCAGATACGCAGTATTTT.

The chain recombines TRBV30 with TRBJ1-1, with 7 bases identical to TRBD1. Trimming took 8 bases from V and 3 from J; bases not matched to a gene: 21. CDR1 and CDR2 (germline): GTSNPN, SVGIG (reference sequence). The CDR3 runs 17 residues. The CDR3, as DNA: TGTGCCCGCGATCAAGGCCCTTCGACAGGGTTGTACACTGAAGCTTTCTTT. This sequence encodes CARDQGPSTGLYTEAFF.

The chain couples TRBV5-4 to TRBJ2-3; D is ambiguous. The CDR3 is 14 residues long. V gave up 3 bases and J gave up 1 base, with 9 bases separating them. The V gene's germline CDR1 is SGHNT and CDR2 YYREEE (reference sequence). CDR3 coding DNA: TGTGCCAGCAGCTCGCCTATGGGCACAGATACGCAGTATTTT. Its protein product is CASSSPMGTDTQYF.